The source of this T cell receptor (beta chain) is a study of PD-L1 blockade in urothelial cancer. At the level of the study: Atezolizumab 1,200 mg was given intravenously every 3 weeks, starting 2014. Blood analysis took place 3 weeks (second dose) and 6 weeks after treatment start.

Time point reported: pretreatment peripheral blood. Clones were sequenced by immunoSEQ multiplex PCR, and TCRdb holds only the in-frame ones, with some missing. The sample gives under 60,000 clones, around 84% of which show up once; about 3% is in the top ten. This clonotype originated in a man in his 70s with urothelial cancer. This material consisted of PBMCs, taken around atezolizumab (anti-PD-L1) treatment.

CDR3 loop: CASSLPQGARYEVGPQHF. DNA of the CDR3: TGTGCCAGCAGTTTACCACAGGGGGCCCGCTACGAGGTTGGGCCCCAGCATTTT. This chain connects TRBV27 to TRBJ1-5; 9 nucleotides line up with TRBD1. Germline V lookup: CDR1 MNHEY, CDR2 SMNVEV (reference sequence). Unmatched junction bases numbered 17, after V lost 2 bases and J lost 9 bases. The CDR3 consists of 18 residues.